This TCR beta chain was sequenced during a study of control samples from healthy donors and cancer patients (dated by TCRdb to about 2020). In the case of this clone: The antigen this receptor binds is unknown. Qualities for individual bases were not recorded, and no much larger clone is one base off.

CDR1 and CDR2 (MNHEY, SVGAGI) derive from the germline V gene. Including the terminal cysteine and phenylalanine, the CDR3 comprises 16 residues. Only CDR3 DNA is held: 48 bases, read in frame from base 1. A distance of 14 bases separates the germline ends of V and J, which lose 0 bases and 4 bases respectively. The library was built by means of the immunoSEQ multiplex PCR assay. Entries here come from immuneACCESS through TCRdb and include only in-frame sequences with V and J called. Some clones fail to appear in such tables; in the studies checked, an unresolved V gene covers under half of the shortfall, and the cause of the remainder is unknown. For this sample there are 100,000 to 150,000 clones; 93% appear just once. The ten largest make up 1.7% of the sample.

The V gene is TRBV6-5 and the J gene is TRBJ2-3, with an unclear D gene assignment. The sequence came from a man in his fifties with head and neck cancer. The specimen sequenced was PBMCs. The nucleotide sequence is TGTGCCAGCAGTTACTCCCCCTATCGTAATGCAGATACGCAGTATTTT. Its translation reads: CASSYSPYRNADTQYF.